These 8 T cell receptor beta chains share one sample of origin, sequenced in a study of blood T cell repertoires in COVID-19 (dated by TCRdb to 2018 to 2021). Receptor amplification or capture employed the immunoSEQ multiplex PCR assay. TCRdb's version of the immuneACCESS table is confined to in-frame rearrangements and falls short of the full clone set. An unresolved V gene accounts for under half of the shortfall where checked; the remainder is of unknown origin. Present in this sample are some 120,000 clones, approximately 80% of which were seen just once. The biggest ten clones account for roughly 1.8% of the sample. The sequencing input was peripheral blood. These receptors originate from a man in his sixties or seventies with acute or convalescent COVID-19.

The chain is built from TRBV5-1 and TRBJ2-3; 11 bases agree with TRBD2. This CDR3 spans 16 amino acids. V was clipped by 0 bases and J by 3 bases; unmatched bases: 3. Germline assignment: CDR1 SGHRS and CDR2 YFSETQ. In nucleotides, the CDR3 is TGCGCCAGCAGCTTGGATAGCGGGGGGGCGACAGATACGCAGTATTTT. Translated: CASSLDSGGATDTQYF. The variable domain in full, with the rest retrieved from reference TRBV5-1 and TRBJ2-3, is KAGVTQTPRYLIKTRGQQVTLSCSPISGHRSVSWYQQTPGQGLQFLFEYFSETQRNKGNFPGRFSGRQFSNSRSEMNVSTLELGDSALYLCASSLDSGGATDTQYFGPGTRLTVL.

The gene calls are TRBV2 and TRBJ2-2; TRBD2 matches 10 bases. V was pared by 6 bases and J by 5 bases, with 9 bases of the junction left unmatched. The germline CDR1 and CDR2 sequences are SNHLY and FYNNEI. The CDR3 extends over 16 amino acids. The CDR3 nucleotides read TGTGCCAGCAGACCACCTAGCGGGGGCCCGACCGGGGAGCTGTTTTTT. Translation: CASRPPSGGPTGELFF.

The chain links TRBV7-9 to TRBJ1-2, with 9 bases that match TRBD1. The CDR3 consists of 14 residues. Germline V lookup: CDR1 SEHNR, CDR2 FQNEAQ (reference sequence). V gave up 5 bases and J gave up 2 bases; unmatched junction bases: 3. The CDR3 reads CASSRGQGNYGYTF. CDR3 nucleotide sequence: TGTGCCAGCAGCCGGGGACAGGGAAACTATGGCTACACCTTC.

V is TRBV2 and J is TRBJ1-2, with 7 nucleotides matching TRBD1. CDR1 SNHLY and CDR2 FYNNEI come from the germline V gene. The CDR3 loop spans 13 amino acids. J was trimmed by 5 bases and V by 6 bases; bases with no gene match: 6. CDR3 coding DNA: TGTGCCAGCAGGCCCGGGACAGCTTATGGCTACACCTTC. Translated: CASRPGTAYGYTF.

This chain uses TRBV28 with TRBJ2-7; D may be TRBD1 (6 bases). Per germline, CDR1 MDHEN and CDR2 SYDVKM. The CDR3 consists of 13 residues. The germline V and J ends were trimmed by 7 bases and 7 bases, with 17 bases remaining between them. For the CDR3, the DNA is TGTGCCAGCATGGGGCGACAGGTCTGGGAGCAGTACTTC. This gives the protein CASMGRQVWEQYF.

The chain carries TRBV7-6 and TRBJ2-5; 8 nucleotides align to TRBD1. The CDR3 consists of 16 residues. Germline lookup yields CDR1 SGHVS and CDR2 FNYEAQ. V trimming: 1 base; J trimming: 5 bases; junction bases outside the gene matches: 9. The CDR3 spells CASSLGGQGARETQYF. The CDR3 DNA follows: TGTGCCAGCAGCTTAGGTGGTCAGGGGGCAAGGGAGACCCAGTACTTC.

CDR3 DNA: TGTGCCAGCAGCTTGGACAGGCGACGAGAAAGTACGCAGTATTTT. Translating gives CASSLDRRRESTQYF. The chain employs TRBV6-5 and TRBJ2-3, with 7 bases fitting TRBD1. V trimming: 6 bases; J trimming: 8 bases; junction bases outside the gene matches: 14. The CDR3 sequence is 15 residues long. CDR1 and CDR2 from the germline V gene are MNHEY and SVGAGI.

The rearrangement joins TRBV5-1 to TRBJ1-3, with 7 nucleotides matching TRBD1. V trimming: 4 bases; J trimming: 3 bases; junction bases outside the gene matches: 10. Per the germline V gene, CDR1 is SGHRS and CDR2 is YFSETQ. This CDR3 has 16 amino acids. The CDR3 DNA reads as TGCGCCAGCAGCGTGATGGGACAGACGATTGGAAACACCATATATTTT. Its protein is CASSVMGQTIGNTIYF.